This T cell receptor (beta chain) stems from a study of shared clonotypes between healthy human individuals. Whole-study findings and limits: The generation probabilities recorded for non-shared clonotypes fell below those of clonotypes shared by all four donors.

Only CD45RO-negative cells positively selected for CCR7 counted as naive CD8 cells, so terminally differentiated effector memory CD45RA+ cells were excluded. Caucasian adults residing in Nashville, Tennessee made up all the donors. In replicate PCRs of sorted subsets, around 200 ng DNA, approximately 30,000 T cell genomes, was used. Original processing notes: Filtering differed because ImmunoSEQ produced junction-only sequences that carried no quality scores. The method was immunoSEQ multiplex PCR; TCRdb's version includes in-frame clones alone and lacks a portion of them. The V and J calls and the clone size are those of that table, but D and trimming were determined from the DNA. Among about 2,200,000 clones listed, 85% to 95% were seen once. This CDR3 is 16 amino acids long. The V and J ends lost 2 bases and 3 bases, in that order; junction bases with no gene match: 5. The germline V gene encodes CDR1 SGDLS and CDR2 YYNGEE.

Turning to this clone: No antigen is known for it.

Sequenced material: naive CD8+ T cells from PBMCs. The TCR was taken from a man younger than 35 in good health. Some clones in this sample may be carry-over from other donors' samples. The chain links TRBV9 to TRBJ2-1, with 10 bases lining up with TRBD2. CDR3 DNA: TGTGCCAGCAGCGTCCTGAGACTAGCGGGCTACAATGAGCAGTTCTTC. This gives the protein CASSVLRLAGYNEQFF.